This T cell receptor (beta chain) originates from a study of blood T cell repertoires in COVID-19. Produced via immunoSEQ multiplex PCR; TCRdb's table is partial and in-frame only. The profile shows about 420,000 clones, roughly 90% of them singletons. J gave up 4 bases and V 5 bases, and 11 bases lay outside the gene matches. From germline, CDR1 is SGHAT and CDR2 FQNNGV. The CDR3 is 16 residues long. This TCR came from a young man with COVID-19, enrolled during active disease. Sequenced: peripheral blood. The V and J genes are TRBV11-2 and TRBJ1-1; 9 nucleotides agree with TRBD1. The CDR3 reads CASSRKTQTGGTEAFF. In nucleotides, the CDR3 is TGTGCCAGCAGCCGAAAAACTCAGACAGGGGGCACTGAAGCTTTCTTT.